These T cell receptor beta chains were read from a single sample in a study of beta chain features in type 1 diabetes. Libraries were prepared by immunoSEQ multiplex PCR; TCRdb keeps only in-frame clonotypes and omits some of them. The sample includes roughly 310,000 clones, 8% to 13% of them seen just once. The sample was naive CD4+ T cells from blood. These receptors were taken from a young woman in good health. Both conserved end residues are part of each CDR3. A D gene is named only where the DNA matches it firmly. Size is omitted from some rows. Given values are once, few, many or a class for expanded clones.

TRBJ2-7 NA TRBV5-6 NA CASSPGSFPYEQYF TGTGCCAGCAGCCCCGGGTCGTTCCCCTACGAGCAGTACTTC
TRBJ2-7 NA TRBV7-2 few CASSLFGKDEQYF TGTGCCAGCAGCTTATTCGGGAAGGACGAGCAGTACTTC
TRBJ1-5 NA TRBV21-1 NA CASSKVGTGSNQPQHF NA
TRBJ2-5 NA TRBV29-1 NA CSVLQETQYF TGCAGCGTTTTACAAGAGACCCAGTACTTC
TRBJ2-7 NA TRBV4-1 few CASSQDLGRVYEQYF TGCGCCAGCAGCCAAGATTTGGGCAGGGTCTACGAGCAGTACTTC
TRBJ2-7 TRBD1 TRBV27 few CASSSTGAPYEQYF TGTGCCAGCAGTTCAACAGGGGCACCCTACGAGCAGTACTTC
TRBJ2-1 TRBD2 TRBV5-4 few CASSPLAGLAGVNEQFF TGTGCCAGCAGCCCGCTGGCCGGACTAGCGGGAGTGAATGAGCAGTTCTTC
TRBJ2-1 TRBD2 TRBV5-1 NA CASSSLGTSGSYNEQFF TGCGCCAGCAGCTCCCTCGGGACTAGCGGGAGCTACAATGAGCAGTTCTTC
TRBJ2-7 NA TRBV7-9 few CASSLLGTSPYEQYF TGTGCCAGCAGCCTCTTAGGGACAAGTCCCTACGAGCAGTACTTC
TRBJ2-1 NA TRBV2 few CASSENRGGGLFEQFF TGTGCCAGCAGTGAGAACAGGGGAGGCGGACTTTTTGAGCAGTTCTTC
TRBJ2-1 TRBD2 TRBV25-1 NA CASSPQRGSSYNEQFF TGTGCCAGCAGTCCCCAGCGGGGGAGCTCCTACAATGAGCAGTTCTTC
TRBJ2-5 TRBD2 TRBV7-7 few CASSLGLAGEQETQYF TGTGCTAGCAGCTTAGGTCTAGCGGGGGAACAAGAGACCCAGTACTTC
TRBJ2-4 NA TRBV6-5 few CASRERLKNIQYF TGTGCCAGCAGGGAGAGACTTAAAAACATTCAGTACTTC
TRBJ2-7 NA TRBV27 NA CASKEGWTASYEQYF TGTGCCAGCAAAGAAGGGTGGACAGCCTCCTACGAGCAGTACTTC
TRBJ2-1 NA TRBV7-2 few CASSSWLEGNEQFF TGTGCCAGCAGCTCGTGGCTAGAGGGAAATGAGCAGTTCTTC
TRBJ2-5 TRBD1 TRBV6-5 NA CASSSQGAETQYF TGTGCCAGCAGCTCCCAGGGGGCGGAGACCCAGTACTTC
TRBJ2-3 NA TRBV21-1 few CASSKTDRGHRDTQYF TGTGCCAGCAGCAAAACGGACAGGGGGCATAGAGATACGCAGTATTTT
TRBJ2-5 TRBD2 TRBV15 NA CATSSGTSGRVGETQYF TGTGCCACCAGCAGTGGGACTAGCGGGAGAGTCGGGGAGACCCAGTACTTC
TRBJ2-3 NA TRBV28 NA CASSLSAGVTFAGTDTQYF TGTGCCAGCAGTTTGTCGGCAGGGGTAACCTTTGCGGGCACAGATACGCAGTATTTT
TRBJ1-4 NA TRBV7-2 NA CASSDARATNEKLFF TGTGCCAGCAGCGACGCCCGGGCAACTAATGAAAAACTGTTTTTT
TRBJ1-1 NA TRBV4-3 few CASSFTGNTEAFF TGCGCCAGCAGCTTTACAGGTAACACTGAAGCTTTCTTT
TRBJ2-2 TRBD2 TRBV5-4 few CASSTGLAGPNGELFF TGTGCCAGCAGCACGGGACTAGCGGGGCCCAACGGGGAGCTGTTTTTT
TRBJ1-2 TRBD1 TRBV2 NA CASSVGDRPYNYGYTF TGTGCCAGCAGTGTTGGGGACAGGCCCTATAACTATGGCTACACCTTC
TRBJ2-2 TRBD1 TRBV4-3 NA CASSQFAGGSGELFF TGCGCCAGCAGCCAATTCGCAGGGGGTAGCGGGGAGCTGTTTTTT
TRBJ2-1 NA TRBV7-9 few CASSDRSSYNEQFF TGTGCCAGCAGCGACAGGAGCTCCTACAATGAGCAGTTCTTC
TRBJ1-4 NA TRBV15 NA CATRPGTHTGGEKLFF TGTGCCACCAGGCCCGGCACACACACGGGAGGGGAAAAACTGTTTTTT
TRBJ2-7 TRBD2 TRBV7-2 NA CASSLGSSGLSYEQYF TGTGCCAGCAGCTTAGGTTCTAGCGGGTTATCCTACGAGCAGTACTTC
TRBJ2-6 NA TRBV30 few CAWRNTGANVLTF TGTGCCTGGAGAAACACTGGGGCCAACGTCCTGACTTTC
TRBJ2-7 NA TRBV18 NA CASSLQGYEQYF TGTGCCAGCTCACTACAGGGCTACGAGCAGTACTTC
TRBJ2-2 NA TRBV29-1 NA CSVETILQAGELFF TGCAGCGTCGAAACAATACTGCAGGCCGGGGAGCTGTTTTTT
TRBJ2-3 NA TRBV21-1 NA CASSKAKARGGTQYF TGTGCCAGCAGCAAAGCGAAGGCTAGAGGAGGGACGCAGTATTTT
TRBJ2-1 NA TRBV5-1 few CASSLAVGTPNEQFF TGCGCCAGCAGCTTGGCCGTCGGGACTCCTAATGAGCAGTTCTTC
TRBJ2-3 NA TRBV7-2 NA CASSLSGRGSTDTQYF TGTGCCAGCAGCTTAAGTGGGAGGGGGAGCACAGATACGCAGTATTTT